This passage covers 13 T cell receptor beta chains from one sample sequenced in a study of identical twins. TCRdb re-called the 5' RACE reads with MiXCR, one entry per CDR3 protein. The data contain 410,000 or so distinct CDR3 sequences, approximately 17% of them singletons. Material: naive T cells sorted from blood. Source of these receptors: a man in his forties or fifties in good health.

The sample holds a few counts of this clonotype. The gene calls are TRBV10-3 and TRBJ2-3; D remains ambiguous. Per the germline V gene, CDR1 is ENHRY and CDR2 is SYGVKD. This CDR3 is built from 14 residues. Trimming left V 7 bases short and J 3 bases short, with 14 bases between. The CDR3 DNA reads TGTGCCATCACGGCGAGAGGTAGGACAGATACGCAGTATTTT. Translating gives CAITARGRTDTQYF.

This clonotype was seen a handful of times. The chain recombines TRBV20-1 with TRBJ2-1, with TRBD2 identical over 8 bases. This CDR3 has 13 amino acids. Germline V lookup: CDR1 DFQATT, CDR2 SNEGSKA (reference sequence). V shed 0 bases and J 11 bases; nucleotides not matched to a gene: 6. The CDR3 loop reads CSARDPGGVKQFF. The CDR3 DNA is TGCAGTGCTAGAGACCCCGGGGGGGTAAAGCAGTTCTTC.

This clonotype was counted at least ten times. The gene calls are TRBV12-3 or TRBV12-4 and TRBJ2-6, with a tentative D call TRBD2 (6 bases). The germline V and J ends were trimmed by 7 bases and 1 base, with 17 bases remaining between them. This CDR3 has 17 residues. The chain's CDR3 is CASTSLAGWSGANVLTF. The CDR3 coding sequence is TGTGCCAGCACCTCTCTCGCGGGGTGGTCTGGGGCCAACGTCCTGACTTTC.

Concerning this clonotype: Given a much more abundant clone one base away, this may be a read error. The chain has TRBV28 and TRBJ2-5; tentatively, D is TRBD1 (5 bases). V was pared by 2 bases and J by 4 bases, with 8 bases between. The CDR3 sequence is 13 residues long. CDR1 and CDR2 from the germline V gene are MDHEN and SYDVKM. This CDR3 is CASSLTRVETQYF. In DNA form, the CDR3 reads TGTGCCAGCAGTTTAACCAGGGTAGAGACCCAGTACTTC.

V usage is TRBV20-1 and J usage is TRBJ1-6, with TRBD1 identical over 7 bases. The CDR3 sequence is 14 residues long. The germline V gene encodes CDR1 DFQATT and CDR2 SNEGSKA (reference sequence). Trimming cost V 1 base and J 9 bases; bases outside gene matches: 6. CDR3 nucleotide sequence: TGCAGTGCTAGAGGACAGGGCCCCCTTTCACCCCTCCACTTT. Amino acid sequence: CSARGQGPLSPLHF.

This clonotype was counted between two and nine times. The rearrangement uses TRBV4-3 and TRBJ2-6; a possible D gene is TRBD2 (5 bases). The CDR3 has 17 residues. V was cut by 1 base and J by 0 bases, with 10 bases left in between. The germline gives CDR1 LGHNA, CDR2 YSLEER. Written as DNA, the CDR3 is TGCGCCAGCAGCCAAGCACCGGGAAGCTCTGGGGCCAACGTCCTGACTTTC. Amino acid sequence: CASSQAPGSSGANVLTF.

This chain uses TRBV12-3 or TRBV12-4 with TRBJ2-1; 7 nucleotides agree with TRBD2. The CDR3 loop spans 15 amino acids. After removal of 7 bases from V and 3 bases from J, the junction contained 9 bases not matched to a gene. CDR3 amino acids: CASTFGGGNYNEQFF. CDR3 sequence (DNA): TGTGCCAGCACTTTTGGGGGGGGGAACTACAATGAGCAGTTCTTC.

This sequence joins TRBV7-8 and TRBJ1-4, with D unresolved. This CDR3 has 13 amino acids. Trimming took off 1 base at V and 5 bases at J, with 5 bases between the two ends. Germline V lookup: CDR1 SGHVS, CDR2 FQNEAQ. CDR3 region: CASSLEQNEKLFF. The CDR3 DNA reads as TGTGCCAGCAGCTTAGAACAGAATGAAAAACTGTTTTTT.

This clonotype occurred a few times. The gene calls are TRBV6-4 and TRBJ2-1; 8 nucleotides line up with TRBD1. V was pared by 3 bases and J by 3 bases, with 4 bases of the junction left unmatched. In germline, CDR1 is MRHNA, CDR2 SNTAGT. The CDR3 has 15 amino acids. The DNA of the CDR3 is TGTGCCAGCAGTGATCAAGGGACAGGCTACAATGAGCAGTTCTTC. It codes for CASSDQGTGYNEQFF.

This clonotype was seen more than once but under ten times. The genes are TRBV20-1 and TRBJ2-7; 12 bases map to TRBD2. The CDR3 loop spans 16 amino acids. The germline CDR1 and CDR2 sequences are DFQATT and SNEGSKA (reference sequence). With 3 bases clipped from V and 4 bases from J, the junction kept 10 bases outside the gene matches. CDR3 DNA: TGCAGTGCTAGGAGGCTAGCGGGAGGGCAAGATTACGAGCAGTACTTC. Translated, it gives CSARRLAGGQDYEQYF.

This clonotype was observed many times. Here the CDR3 DNA reads TGTGCCAGCAGTTACGGGGGATCTCAGCCCCAGCATTTT. Amino acids: CASSYGGSQPQHF. The chain is built from TRBV6-5 and TRBJ1-5; TRBD1 is a possible D gene (5 bases). The CDR3 spans 13 residues. Trimming pared 2 bases from V and 6 bases from J, leaving 8 bases between. Per germline, CDR1 MNHEY and CDR2 SVGAGI.

This clonotype has a handful of counts. V is TRBV5-1 and J is TRBJ1-1, with a tentative D call TRBD1 (6 bases). Per the germline V gene, CDR1 is SGHRS and CDR2 is YFSETQ. The CDR3 totals 15 residues. Trimming removed 5 bases from V and 2 bases from J, with 16 bases in between. The DNA for the CDR3 is TGCGCCAGCAGGACCGTAGGAGGGGGTAACACTGAAGCTTTCTTT. It yields the protein CASRTVGGGNTEAFF.

The rearrangement uses TRBV7-2 and TRBJ2-3; D is ambiguous. Trimming took 5 bases from V and 8 from J, leaving 8 bases between them. The germline V gene has CDR1 SGHTA and CDR2 FQGNSA. The CDR3 spans 11 residues. The CDR3, as DNA: TGTGCCAGCAGCCAAGAGGTTACGCAGTATTTT. This sequence encodes CASSQEVTQYF.